The 30 T cell receptor beta chains below come from one sample, sequenced in a study of CD8 T cells in Susac syndrome (dated by TCRdb to the late 2010s). Libraries came from the immunoSEQ multiplex PCR assay. RNA was extracted using the RNeasy kit, and roughly 0.45 to 1 microgram was reverse transcribed with random hexamers. The public reads were quality trimmed at Q25 with fastp and then assembled into clones with MiXCR by TCRdb, keeping productive beta chains. Records with the same CDR3 protein are collapsed into one entry carrying the most frequent genes and DNA. The sample contains some 110,000 distinct CDR3 sequences, approximately 93% of them found a single time. The biggest ten clones account for roughly 0.088% of the sample. The sample comprised CD4+ T cells from PBMCs. The receptors derive from a human donor with multiple sclerosis.

The chain joins TRBV7-8 to TRBJ2-5; the match to TRBD1 covers 8 bases. V lost 6 bases, J lost 2 bases, and 8 bases stayed unmatched. Germline CDR1 SGHVS, CDR2 FQNEAQ. The CDR3 is made up of 15 amino acids. Here the CDR3 DNA reads TGTGCCAGCAGTTCTCCAGGGGACAGGCAAGAGACCCAGTACTTC. Its protein is CASSSPGDRQETQYF. The variable domain in full, with the rest retrieved from reference TRBV7-8 and TRBJ2-5, is GAGVSQSPRYKVAKRGQDVALRCDPISGHVSLFWYQQALGQGPEFLTYFQNEAQLDKSGLPSDRFFAERPEGSVSTLKIQRTQQEDSAVYLCASSSPGDRQETQYFGPGTRLLVL.

The CDR3 reads CASSVLGFTDTQYF. Written as DNA, the CDR3 is TGTGCCAGCAGTGTCCTGGGATTTACAGATACGCAGTATTTT. The chain uses TRBV2 and TRBJ2-3; no clear D gene. Germline-derived CDR1 and CDR2 are SNHLY and FYNNEI. This CDR3 has 14 amino acids. Trimming took off 4 bases at V and 3 bases at J, with 11 bases between the two ends.

CDR3 in DNA: TGTGCCTGGGTCGCCAATTATAACTATGGCTACACCTTC. This sequence encodes CAWVANYNYGYTF. The rearrangement joins TRBV30 to TRBJ1-2; D unresolved. V was cut by 5 bases and J by 1 base, with 11 bases left in between. CDR1 GTSNPN and CDR2 SVGIG come from the germline V gene (reference sequence). The CDR3 has 13 residues.

This chain links TRBV7-9 with TRBJ2-7; D is unresolved. The germline V gene has CDR1 SEHNR and CDR2 FQNEAQ (reference sequence). Between the trimmed V and J ends, which lost 5 bases and 4 bases, there was a span of 15 bases. CDR3 length: 14 residues. DNA for the CDR3: TGTGCCAGCAGCCCCTGGCGAAAGGGTTACGAGCAGTACTTC. As protein: CASSPWRKGYEQYF.

In this sample, this clonotype turned up once. V and J are TRBV9 and TRBJ2-1; D not certain. Trimming cost V 4 bases and J 2 bases, with 13 bases left between them. This CDR3 contains 15 residues. Germline assignment: CDR1 SGDLS and CDR2 YYNGEE. The CDR3 DNA reads as TGTGCCAGCAGCCTAGAAGGGATTGCCTACAATGAGCAGTTCTTC. It yields the protein CASSLEGIAYNEQFF. The variable domain in full, with the rest retrieved from reference TRBV9 and TRBJ2-1, is DSGVTQTPKHLITATGQRVTLRCSPRSGDLSVYWYQQSLDQGLQFLIQYYNGEERAKGNILERFSAQQFPDLHSELNLSSLELGDSALYFCASSLEGIAYNEQFFGPGTRLTVL.

V usage is TRBV29-1 and J usage is TRBJ1-2, with a possible D match to TRBD1 (5 bases). CDR1 is SQVTM, CDR2 ANQGSEA, per germline. This CDR3 has 11 residues. Trimming pared 1 base from V and 7 bases from J, leaving 7 bases between. The CDR3: CSVEGGGGYTF. CDR3 in DNA: TGCAGCGTTGAAGGGGGGGGTGGCTACACCTTC.

The chain links TRBV28 to TRBJ2-6; maybe TRBD2 (5 bases). CDR1 is MDHEN, CDR2 SYDVKM, per germline. CDR3 size: 17 residues. Trimming cost V 7 bases and J 0 bases, with 16 bases left between them. The CDR3, as DNA: TGTGCCAGCAAGAGGGCTTCCCCTCTCTCTGGGGCCAACGTCCTGACTTTC. Translated: CASKRASPLSGANVLTF.

This chain joins TRBV6-2 or TRBV6-3 and TRBJ1-1, with 7 positions matching TRBD1. V lost 7 bases and J lost 11; bases outside the gene matches: 13. This CDR3 has 13 residues. Germline V gene sequence: CDR1 MNHEY, CDR2 SVGEGT. The CDR3 reads CASTPPGGLAAFF. CDR3 nucleotide sequence: TGTGCCAGCACCCCCCCAGGGGGGCTTGCCGCTTTCTTT.

The chain couples TRBV7-2 to TRBJ2-3; D is perhaps TRBD1 or TRBD2 (6 bases each). Trimming cost V 1 base and J 2 bases, with 10 bases left between them. Germline V gene data show CDR1 as SGHTA and CDR2 as FQGNSA. This CDR3 is built from 15 residues. CDR3 nucleotides: TGTGCCAGCAGCTTAGGGGGGCGGGACACAGATACGCAGTATTTT. The encoded protein is CASSLGGRDTDTQYF.

The chain recombines TRBV7-2 with TRBJ2-3, with D unclear. The germline CDR1 and CDR2 sequences are SGHTA and FQGNSA. V lost 5 bases and J lost 6, with 12 bases in between. The CDR3 consists of 13 residues. The CDR3 is CASSGIGSDTQYF. The CDR3 DNA sequence: TGTGCCAGCAGCGGGATAGGGTCCGATACGCAGTATTTT.

This chain uses TRBV29-1 with TRBJ2-5; the match to TRBD2 covers 8 bases. The CDR3 has 12 residues. The germline CDR1 and CDR2 sequences are SQVTM and ANQGSEA. V trimming: 8 bases; J trimming: 4 bases; junction bases outside the gene matches: 6. This CDR3 is CSRGGNGETQYF. The CDR3 region has the DNA TGCAGCCGCGGGGGGAATGGAGAGACCCAGTACTTC.

The gene calls are TRBV7-8 and TRBJ2-1; TRBD2 agrees at 10 bases. Per the germline V gene, CDR1 is SGHVS and CDR2 is FQNEAQ. The CDR3 is made up of 15 amino acids. V was pared by 0 bases and J by 9 bases, with 5 bases of the junction left unmatched. CDR3 nucleotide sequence: TGTGCCAGCAGCTTAGCGATAGCGGGGGGAGTTGAGCAGTTCTTC. Amino acid sequence: CASSLAIAGGVEQFF. Combining the CDR3 with reference TRBV7-8 and TRBJ2-1 gives the whole variable domain GAGVSQSPRYKVAKRGQDVALRCDPISGHVSLFWYQQALGQGPEFLTYFQNEAQLDKSGLPSDRFFAERPEGSVSTLKIQRTQQEDSAVYLCASSLAIAGGVEQFFGPGTRLTVL.

This chain uses TRBV5-4 with TRBJ1-2; 7 nucleotides line up with TRBD1. CDR3 size: 16 residues. The V gene end was trimmed by 4 bases and the J gene end by 3 bases; junction bases not matched to a gene: 12. Germline V gives CDR1 SGHNT, CDR2 YYREEE (reference sequence). The CDR3 here is CASSPKPRDSHYGYTF. Here the CDR3 DNA reads TGTGCCAGCAGCCCTAAACCTCGGGACAGCCACTATGGCTACACCTTC.

The rearrangement joins TRBV18 to TRBJ1-2; TRBD1 matches 10 bases. Trimming removed 8 bases from V and 4 bases from J; junction bases left unmatched: 4. The CDR3 is made up of 13 amino acids. Germline V CDR1 and CDR2: KGHSH, LQKENI. The CDR3 reads CASHGTGAYGYTF. The DNA of the CDR3 is TGTGCCAGCCACGGGACAGGGGCCTATGGCTACACCTTC. Combining the CDR3 with reference TRBV18 and TRBJ1-2 gives the whole variable domain NAGVMQNPRHLVRRRGQEARLRCSPMKGHSHVYWYRQLPEEGLKFMVYLQKENIIDESGMPKERFSAEFPKEGPSILRIQQVVRGDSAAYFCASHGTGAYGYTFGSGTRLTVV.

The V gene is TRBV30, the J gene TRBJ1-6; D unclear. Germline CDR1 reads GTSNPN; CDR2 reads SVGIG (reference sequence). This CDR3 is 14 amino acids long. V lost 1 base and J 5 bases, leaving 9 bases between the germline ends. The CDR3, as DNA: TGTGCCTGGAGTGAAGTACTCCATAATTCACCCCTCCACTTT. Amino acid sequence: CAWSEVLHNSPLHF.

This clonotype was observed once. The chain has TRBV15 and TRBJ1-2; D ambiguous. The CDR3 covers 13 residues. Looked up from germline, CDR1 is LNHNV and CDR2 is YYDKDF (reference sequence). Deletions cut 1 base from V and 4 bases from J, with 7 bases between. This chain's CDR3 is CATSRVVSYGYTF. The CDR3 DNA is TGTGCCACCAGCAGAGTTGTCAGCTATGGCTACACCTTC. The full variable domain, rest sourced from reference TRBV15 and TRBJ1-2, is DAMVIQNPRYQVTQFGKPVTLSCSQTLNHNVMYWYQQKSSQAPKLLFHYYDKDFNNEADTPDNFQSRRPNTSFCFLDIRSPGLGDTAMYLCATSRVVSYGYTFGSGTRLTVV.

The chain uses TRBV6-1 and TRBJ2-2; 10 bases line up with TRBD1. The CDR3 contains 16 residues. V lost 3 bases to trimming and J lost 5 bases; unmatched junction nucleotides: 6. In germline, CDR1 is MNHNS, CDR2 SASEGT. The CDR3 region has the DNA TGTGCCAGCAGTGAGCTGGGACAGGGGAGTACCGGGGAGCTGTTTTTT. Translated, it gives CASSELGQGSTGELFF.

V is TRBV24-1 and J is TRBJ2-2, with TRBD1 matching over 8 bases. The germline CDR1 and CDR2 sequences are KGHDR and SFDVKD. This CDR3 spans 16 amino acids. V lost 3 bases to trimming and J lost 5 bases; unmatched junction nucleotides: 7. CDR3: CATSDLGQGGTGELFF. In DNA form, the CDR3 reads TGTGCCACCAGTGATCTCGGACAGGGAGGAACCGGGGAGCTGTTTTTT.

The genes are TRBV2 and TRBJ2-5, with TRBD2 identical over 9 bases. Germline V gene data show CDR1 as SNHLY and CDR2 as FYNNEI. The CDR3 is 15 residues long. V shed 4 bases and J 3 bases; nucleotides not matched to a gene: 6. CDR3 region: CASSAWGTSKETQYF. In nucleotides, the CDR3 is TGTGCCAGCAGTGCGTGGGGGACTAGCAAAGAGACCCAGTACTTC. The full variable domain, its missing parts supplied by reference TRBV2 and TRBJ2-5, is EPEVTQTPSHQVTQMGQEVILRCVPISNHLYFYWYRQILGQKVEFLVSFYNNEISEKSEIFDDQFSVERPDGSNFTLKIRSTKLEDSAMYFCASSAWGTSKETQYFGPGTRLLVL.

The rearrangement uses TRBV2 and TRBJ1-6; no clear D. The germline gives CDR1 SNHLY, CDR2 FYNNEI. V lost 1 base to trimming and J lost 10 bases, with 11 bases between them. This CDR3 contains 14 residues. The CDR3: CASSEGELYSPLHF. DNA of the CDR3: TGTGCCAGCAGTGAAGGGGAGCTGTACTCACCCCTCCACTTT.

V gene TRBV7-6 combines with J gene TRBJ1-5; TRBD1 is a possible D gene (6 bases). The ends were cut back, 8 bases at V and 0 bases at J, with 17 bases in the middle. The CDR3 is 16 amino acids. Germline-derived CDR1 and CDR2 are SGHVS and FNYEAQ. CDR3 sequence reads: CASFVPRGHSNQPQHF. The CDR3 nucleotides read TGTGCCAGCTTTGTCCCCAGGGGACATAGCAATCAGCCCCAGCATTTT.

This chain connects TRBV6-6 to TRBJ1-1, with 7 bases matching TRBD1. CDR3 size: 15 residues. CDR1 is MNHNY, CDR2 SVGAGI, per germline (reference sequence). V was clipped by 0 bases and J by 3 bases; unmatched bases: 4. For the CDR3, the DNA is TGTGCCAGCAGTTACTCCGTAGACAGGGACACTGAAGCTTTCTTT. Protein product: CASSYSVDRDTEAFF.

The chain uses TRBV20-1 and TRBJ2-1; D is undetermined. Between the trimmed V and J ends, which lost 5 bases and 8 bases, there was a span of 10 bases. The germline V gene encodes CDR1 DFQATT and CDR2 SNEGSKA (reference sequence). The CDR3 spans 11 residues. The CDR3 region has the DNA TGCAGTGCTTTGGCGTCCCATGAGCAGTTCTTC. Protein product: CSALASHEQFF.

This clonotype was seen just once. The chain has TRBV3-1 and TRBJ1-1; D is unclear. This CDR3 comprises 12 residues. The V and J ends lost 1 base and 8 bases respectively, with 8 bases between them. CDR1 and CDR2 (germline): LGHDT, YNNKEL (reference sequence). This chain's CDR3 is CASSQVGREAFF. CDR3 DNA sequence: TGTGCCAGCAGCCAAGTGGGCAGGGAAGCTTTCTTT.

CDR3 region: CASSQDWSGLEYYNEQFF. In nucleotides, the CDR3 is TGTGCCAGCAGCCAAGACTGGTCAGGACTAGAGTACTACAATGAGCAGTTCTTC. The genes are TRBV4-2 and TRBJ2-1; 7 bases line up with TRBD2. This CDR3 contains 18 residues. Germline V gene lookup returns CDR1 LGHNA and CDR2 YNFKEQ. The J segment lost 3 bases and the V segment lost 0 bases, leaving 11 bases of the junction unmatched.

The chain links TRBV10-3 to TRBJ1-2; unclear D gene. V shed 3 bases and J shed 8 bases, with 16 bases lying between them. The CDR3 is 14 residues long. Germline V gives CDR1 ENHRY, CDR2 SYGVKD. CDR3 DNA sequence: TGTGCCATCAGTGATGCAGCGTTAAGAGGAGGCTACACCTTC. It specifies CAISDAALRGGYTF.

CDR3 amino acids: CASSLRQAENTEAFF. CDR3 bases: TGTGCCAGCAGTTTGCGACAGGCAGAGAACACTGAAGCTTTCTTT. The J gene is TRBJ1-1, the V gene TRBV2; D might be TRBD1 (6 bases). Trimming removed 5 bases from V and 1 base from J, with 14 bases in between. Per germline, CDR1 SNHLY and CDR2 FYNNEI. This CDR3 is built from 15 residues. Full variable domain (rest looked up from reference TRBV2 and TRBJ1-1): EPEVTQTPSHQVTQMGQEVILRCVPISNHLYFYWYRQILGQKVEFLVSFYNNEISEKSEIFDDQFSVERPDGSNFTLKIRSTKLEDSAMYFCASSLRQAENTEAFFGQGTRLTVV.

The chain has TRBV7-2 and TRBJ1-2; no clear D gene. This CDR3 has 14 amino acids. In germline, CDR1 is SGHTA, CDR2 FQGNSA. V was shortened by 1 base and J by 4 bases, with 10 bases between the two germline ends. The CDR3 nucleotides are TGTGCCAGCAGCTTAGAGGCAGGAGTCTATGGCTACACCTTC. Protein product: CASSLEAGVYGYTF. The full variable domain, completed using reference TRBV7-2 and TRBJ1-2, is GAGVSQSPSNKVTEKGKDVELRCDPISGHTALYWYRQSLGQGLEFLIYFQGNSAPDKSGLPSDRFSAERTGGSVSTLTIQRTQQEDSAVYLCASSLEAGVYGYTFGSGTRLTVV.

This chain connects TRBV6-4 to TRBJ2-5, with 10 positions matching TRBD2. Per the germline V gene, CDR1 is MRHNA and CDR2 is SNTAGT. The V segment lost 4 bases and the J segment 4 bases; nucleotides outside the gene matches: 6. The CDR3 spans 15 residues. The CDR3 DNA reads TGTGCCAGCAGTGCCAGCGGGGGGGCCAGAGAGACCCAGTACTTC. This gives the protein CASSASGGARETQYF.

The genes are TRBV28 and TRBJ2-3; D ambiguous. V lost 3 bases to trimming and J lost 10 bases, with 11 bases between them. The length of the CDR3 is 12 residues. Germline values: CDR1 MDHEN, CDR2 SYDVKM. CDR3: CASSFERLPQYF. Written as DNA, the CDR3 is TGTGCCAGCAGTTTTGAGCGATTACCGCAGTATTTT.